This T cell receptor (beta chain) is drawn from a study of CD8+CD57+ T cells in acquired aplastic anemia. Study-wide context: Mean DNA quantity obtained from sorted CD4+ and CD8+ cells was 3 to 4 ug.

V lost 4 bases to trimming and J lost 3 bases; unmatched junction nucleotides: 8. This CDR3 has 14 residues. The germline V gene encodes CDR1 SQVTM and CDR2 ANQGSEA. This clonotype was seen at least ten times. Its antigen is not known. General study points: CD8+ Simpson's diversity in patients was not significantly different from that in controls.

Researchers used genomic DNA as the template to profile TCR beta VDJ and CDR3. Each CDR3 protein is one row after TCRdb ran MiXCR on the reads. The sample yields about 220,000 distinct CDR3 sequences, around 32% seen once. V gene TRBV29-1 combines with J gene TRBJ1-1; 7 bases are a match to TRBD1. Sequenced material: sorted CD4+, CD8+, or CD8+CD57+ T cells (not recorded which) from PBMCs. This sequence originates from a human donor in good health, serving as a control. As DNA, the CDR3 is TGCAGCGTTGGTGTAGGGGGCGCGGACACTGAAGCTTTCTTT. Translated: CSVGVGGADTEAFF.